A selection of T cell receptor beta chains follows, all from one sample in a study of blood T cell repertoires in COVID-19. Sequencing was performed with immunoSEQ multiplex PCR; in TCRdb, only in-frame clones are kept and a portion is missing. The table lists hundreds of thousands of clones, approximately 90% of them singletons. Sequenced input: PBMCs or T cells enriched from blood (not recorded which). The receptors come from a woman aged 18-35 years who had recovered from COVID-19. The CDR3 runs from the conserved cysteine through the conserved F or W. The D gene is left open where the match is weak. The size of a clone is reported for some rows only, either as once, few or many, or as a class for expanded clones.

D	size	V	J	CDR3	DNA
TRBD1	NA	TRBV7-6	TRBJ1-1	CASSPRDRGRTEAFF	TGTGCCAGCAGCCCCAGGGACAGGGGTAGGACTGAAGCTTTCTTT
TRBD1	NA	TRBV19	TRBJ1-3	CASSTDRGYSGNTIYF	TGTGCCAGTAGTACAGACAGGGGGTACTCTGGAAACACCATATATTTT
NA	NA	TRBV27	TRBJ2-7	CASSPTGVTSYEQYF	TGTGCCAGCAGTCCCACCGGGGTGACCTCCTACGAGCAGTACTTC
TRBD1	NA	TRBV9	TRBJ1-2	CASSHLSGTGFNYGYTF	TGTGCCAGCAGCCACTTGTCGGGGACAGGATTTAACTATGGCTACACCTTC
TRBD2	NA	TRBV28	TRBJ2-7	CASRSGTWLAGSREQYF	TGTGCCAGCAGATCCGGGACTTGGCTAGCGGGATCTAGAGAGCAGTACTTC
NA	NA	TRBV7-9	TRBJ2-5	CASSLNSAFQETQYF	TGTGCCAGCAGCTTAAACAGTGCCTTTCAAGAGACCCAGTACTTC
TRBD1	NA	TRBV18	TRBJ2-1	CASSPPGQGFYEQFF	TGTGCCAGCTCACCCCCGGGACAGGGATTCTATGAGCAGTTCTTC
TRBD1	NA	TRBV7-2	TRBJ1-4	CASSQDRANEKLFF	TGTGCCAGCAGCCAGGACAGGGCTAATGAAAAACTGTTTTTT
NA	NA	TRBV7-2	TRBJ2-5	CASGLQPGETQYF	TGTGCCAGCGGCCTCCAGCCCGGGGAGACCCAGTACTTC
NA	NA	TRBV7-7	TRBJ1-1	CASSFGLNTEAFF	TGTGCCAGCAGCTTCGGGTTGAACACTGAAGCTTTCTTT
NA	NA	TRBV9	TRBJ1-3	CASSPGGSWGNTIYF	TGTGCCAGCAGCCCCGGGGGGAGCTGGGGAAACACCATATATTTT
NA	NA	TRBV10-3	TRBJ2-5	CAISELSETQYF	TGTGCCATCAGTGAGTTATCAGAGACCCAGTACTTC
NA	NA	TRBV9	TRBJ1-1	CASSLDGDTEAFF	TGTGCCAGCAGCCTTGACGGAGACACTGAAGCTTTCTTT
TRBD2	few	TRBV7-9	TRBJ2-3	CASSLSGGYTDTQYF	TGTGCCAGCAGCTTAAGCGGGGGGTACACAGATACGCAGTATTTT
TRBD1	NA	TRBV28	TRBJ1-5	CASRPYRGLAGPQHF	TGTGCCAGCAGACCCTACAGGGGCCTGGCGGGACCCCAGCATTTT
TRBD1	NA	TRBV2	TRBJ1-5	CASSGQGAFNQPQHF	TGTGCCAGCAGTGGCCAGGGGGCCTTCAATCAGCCCCAGCATTTT
TRBD2	NA	TRBV7-2	TRBJ2-1	CASSPPSGGHNEQFF	TGTGCCAGCAGCCCTCCTAGCGGGGGACACAATGAGCAGTTCTTC
NA	NA	TRBV18	TRBJ1-5	CASSQGLNQPQHF	TGTGCCAGCTCTCAGGGGCTCAATCAGCCCCAGCATTTT
NA	once	TRBV12-5	TRBJ1-1	CASGSTPNTEAFF	TGTGCTAGTGGTTCGACACCGAACACTGAAGCTTTCTTT
TRBD1	once	TRBV27	TRBJ2-3	CASSLRLTGADADTQYF	TGTGCCAGCAGTTTACGCTTGACAGGGGCGGACGCAGATACGCAGTATTTT
TRBD1	NA	TRBV4-3	TRBJ2-7	CASSPETGVYEQYF	TGCGCCAGCAGCCCCGAGACAGGGGTCTACGAGCAGTACTTC
TRBD1	NA	TRBV28	TRBJ1-5	CASAQGGHNQPQHF	TGTGCCAGCGCTCAGGGGGGTCACAATCAGCCCCAGCATTTT
TRBD2	NA	TRBV6-1	TRBJ2-3	CASSEITSGIYRATQYF	TGTGCCAGCAGTGAAATAACTAGCGGGATTTACCGGGCTACGCAGTATTTT
TRBD2	NA	TRBV7-7	TRBJ2-1	CASSRTSGSNSEQFF	TGTGCCAGCTCCCGGACTAGCGGGAGTAATAGTGAGCAGTTCTTC
NA	NA	TRBV28	TRBJ1-2	CASSGVGGSGYTF	TGTGCCAGCAGTGGAGTCGGGGGGAGTGGCTACACCTTC
NA	once	TRBV28	TRBJ1-1	CASSLHSGRRGFF	TGTGCCAGCAGTTTACATTCCGGGCGGAGGGGTTTCTTT
NA	NA	TRBV7-3	TRBJ1-2	CASSLGGPNYGYTF	TGTGCCAGCAGCTTAGGAGGGCCCAACTATGGCTACACCTTC
NA	NA	TRBV10-3	TRBJ2-3	CAISGRAGGTDTQYF	TGTGCCATCAGTGGTCGAGCGGGTGGCACAGATACGCAGTATTTT
NA	NA	TRBV5-4	TRBJ1-2	CASSSVTRQGGYTF	TGTGCCAGCAGCTCAGTGACCCGACAAGGTGGCTACACCTTC
TRBD2	NA	TRBV7-2	TRBJ2-7	CASSSRTTSGRSYEQYF	TGTGCCAGCAGCTCACGGACGACTAGCGGGAGGTCCTACGAGCAGTACTTC